Below are 26 T cell receptor beta chains sequenced from a single sample in a study of glioma-infiltrating T cells. Using RNA template, CDR3s of TCR alpha and beta were amplified with iRepertoire arm-PCR. TCRdb analysed the multiplex PCR reads with MiXCR anew, one entry per CDR3 protein. The top ten clones hold 13% to 15% of a sample with 100,000 to 150,000 distinct CDR3 sequences, roughly 24% of them seen once. The sample taken for sequencing was glioma tissue, nonneoplastic brain tissue, or PBMCs (not recorded which). Source of these receptors: a human donor with low-grade glioma or glioblastoma, undergoing nonglioma brain surgery, or in good health (not recorded which).

This clonotype was observed many times. For the CDR3, the DNA is TGTGCCAGCATACCTCGAGGGAGGGGGCCCCAAGAGACCCAGTACTTC. This codes for CASIPRGRGPQETQYF. V gene TRBV28 combines with J gene TRBJ2-5; tentatively, D is TRBD1 or TRBD2 (7 bases each). The CDR3 is 16 amino acids. Germline CDR1 is MDHEN and CDR2 is SYDVKM. V lost 7 bases to trimming and J lost 1 base, with 19 bases between them.

At least ten counts were recorded for this clonotype. J is TRBJ2-2 and V is TRBV6-2 or TRBV6-3; TRBD1 is a possible D gene (5 bases). Germline CDR1 and CDR2: MNHEY and SVGEGT. Trimming removed 2 bases from V and 2 bases from J, with 9 bases in between. The CDR3 totals 15 residues. For the CDR3, the DNA is TGTGCCAGCAGTTACAGAGGACAAAACACCGGGGAGCTGTTTTTT. It is translated as CASSYRGQNTGELFF.

This clonotype appeared a few times. The gene calls are TRBV12-3 or TRBV12-4 and TRBJ1-1, with 7 bases fitting TRBD1. The trim removed 7 bases at V and 5 bases at J, leaving 7 bases unmatched. The CDR3 extends over 13 amino acids. CDR3 DNA: TGTGCCAGCACCCAGGGGGTTCGGACTGAAGCTTTCTTT. It yields the protein CASTQGVRTEAFF.

This clonotype was detected many times. The gene calls are TRBV18 and TRBJ2-1; D may be TRBD1 (6 bases). The germline CDR1 and CDR2 sequences are KGHSH and LQKENI. Trimming shortened V by 4 bases and J by 6 bases, and 10 bases separated the two germline ends. The CDR3 has 13 amino acids. CDR3 residues: CASSLDRSNEQFF. CDR3 sequence (DNA): TGTGCCAGCTCACTCGACAGGAGCAATGAGCAGTTCTTC.

In the case of this clonotype: A read error is possible here, since a much larger clone lies one base away. J is TRBJ1-3 and V is TRBV12-3 or TRBV12-4; no firm D call. The CDR3 loop spans 14 amino acids. As DNA, the CDR3 is TGTGTCAGCAGTTTAACCACCCCAGGTGACACCATATATTTT. Protein: CVSSLTTPGDTIYF.

This clonotype was detected many times. This sequence joins TRBV7-2 and TRBJ2-3; perhaps TRBD2 as D (6 bases). The CDR3 has 16 amino acids. Germline V lookup: CDR1 SGHTA, CDR2 FQGNSA. The V end lost 1 base, the J end lost 0 bases, and 11 bases lay between the germline ends. The CDR3 coding sequence is TGTGCCAGCAGCTTAGAGCTAGCGAGTAGCACAGATACGCAGTATTTT. This codes for CASSLELASSTDTQYF.

This clonotype showed up just a few times. The rearrangement joins TRBV10-3 to TRBJ2-7, with D hard to call. The CDR3 has 15 amino acids. Germline V lookup: CDR1 ENHRY, CDR2 SYGVKD. Trimming pared 2 bases from V and 3 bases from J, leaving 14 bases between. The CDR3 sequence: CAISEPPPGYYEQYF. CDR3 nucleotide sequence: TGTGCCATCAGTGAGCCCCCCCCCGGGTACTACGAGCAGTACTTC.

In this sample, this clonotype turned up many times. The V call is TRBV7-9, the J call TRBJ2-7; D ambiguous. V lost 5 bases to trimming and J lost 0 bases, with 2 bases between them. Germline CDR1 reads SEHNR; CDR2 reads FQNEAQ (reference sequence). The CDR3 has 11 residues. CDR3 in amino acids: CASSHSYEQYF. DNA for the CDR3: TGTGCCAGCAGCCACTCCTACGAGCAGTACTTC.

This clonotype was seen at least ten times. One end of the junction does not line up with germline, which may come from a read error. Written as DNA, the CDR3 is TGTGCCAACAGCTTAGGGATTTCTCTGAACACTGAAGCTTTCTTT. It yields the protein CANSLGISLNTEAFF. This rearrangement joins TRBV7-2 to TRBJ1-1; D is uncertain. CDR1 and CDR2 (germline): SGHTA, FQGNSA. The CDR3 has 15 amino acids.

Remarks on this clonotype: Being one base from a much bigger clone, this may be a read error. The V gene is TRBV20-1, the J gene TRBJ2-1; D possibly corresponds to TRBD2 (6 bases). CDR3 length: 13 residues. The V and J ends lost 5 bases and 9 bases respectively, with 17 bases between them. The V gene's germline CDR1 is DFQATT and CDR2 SNEGSKA (reference sequence). In DNA, the CDR3 is TGCAGTGCTCTTATAGCGGCAAACAGTGAGCAGTTCTTC. This codes for CSALIAANSEQFF.

This clonotype was detected many times. The gene calls are TRBV6-1 and TRBJ1-4; no clear D gene. The germline gives CDR1 MNHNS, CDR2 SASEGT. Trimming took 4 bases from V and 5 from J, leaving 8 bases between them. The CDR3 has 13 residues. In nucleotides, the CDR3 is TGTGCCAGCAGTGGACGCAGAAATGAAAAACTGTTTTTT. Amino acids: CASSGRRNEKLFF.

On this clonotype itself: A much larger clone lies a single base off, so this may be a read error. V gene TRBV7-2 combines with J gene TRBJ2-7; 11 nucleotides line up with TRBD1. CDR3 length equals 15 residues. The germline gives CDR1 SGHTA, CDR2 FQGNSA. The CDR3 is CASSLDRGPPYGQYF. The CDR3 DNA reads as TGTGCCAGCAGCTTGGACAGGGGGCCCCCTTACGGGCAGTACTTC.

This clonotype was counted many times. The chain links TRBV20-1 to TRBJ2-7; TRBD1 aligns across 8 bases. In germline, CDR1 is DFQATT, CDR2 SNEGSKA (reference sequence). This CDR3 region has 14 residues. The V gene end was trimmed by 3 bases and the J gene end by 4 bases; junction bases not matched to a gene: 8. CDR3 nucleotides: TGCAGTGCTAGTTCCTCGACAGGGGAATACGAGCAGTACTTC. Encoded protein: CSASSSTGEYEQYF.

This clonotype was seen a few times. The V call is TRBV30, the J call TRBJ2-3, with unresolved D. V gave up 2 bases and J gave up 3 bases, with 0 bases separating them. The germline V gene encodes CDR1 GTSNPN and CDR2 SVGIG (reference sequence). This CDR3 has 10 amino acids. The CDR3 bases are TGTGCCTGGAGTACAGATACGCAGTATTTT. This encodes CAWSTDTQYF.

This clonotype was seen repeatedly, ten times or more. This sequence joins TRBV4-1 and TRBJ1-5; 9 bases map to TRBD1. This CDR3 is 15 amino acids long. V dropped 0 bases and J dropped 7; count of bases not matched to a gene: 4. Looked up from germline, CDR1 is MGHRA and CDR2 is YSYEKL. The CDR3 bases are TGCGCCAGCAGCCAAGAGGGGGGACAGGGCCAGCCCCAGCATTTT. Its translation is CASSQEGGQGQPQHF.

This clonotype was recorded a few times. The J gene is TRBJ2-1, the V gene TRBV5-6; 7 bases are shared with TRBD2. This CDR3 spans 15 amino acids. J was trimmed by 2 bases and V by 2 bases; bases with no gene match: 4. Germline V gene lookup returns CDR1 SGHDT and CDR2 YYEEEE. The CDR3 DNA reads as TGTGCCAGCAGCTTATCTGGACTAGCCTACAATGAGCAGTTCTTC. As protein: CASSLSGLAYNEQFF.

Points on this clonotype: The DNA is omitted, as the CDR3 cannot be located on it reliably, and the CDR3 follows TCRdb's listing. CDR3 sequence reads: CSASMGGSNYGYTFGSGTQYF. The chain employs TRBV20-1 and TRBJ2-5; the table gives TRBD1 as D, unverified against the DNA. The CDR3 extends over 21 residues, inclusive of both ends. Per the germline V gene, CDR1 is DFQATT and CDR2 is SNEGSKA (reference sequence).

The CDR3 coding sequence is TGTGCCTGGACCGGGGCTCTGAACACTGAAGCTTTCTTT. As protein: CAWTGALNTEAFF. This sequence joins TRBV30 and TRBJ1-1, with a tentative D call TRBD1 (5 bases). The CDR3 contains 13 residues. V was shortened by 4 bases and J by 0 bases, with 9 bases between the two germline ends. Germline CDR1 and CDR2: GTSNPN and SVGIG (reference sequence).

Points on this clonotype: A much larger clone differs from this one at a single base, so this may be a read error. The chain combines TRBV7-2 with TRBJ1-1; perhaps TRBD1 as D (6 bases). This CDR3 is built from 14 residues. CDR1 is SGHTA, CDR2 FQGNSA, per germline. CDR3 region: CDSSPRQANTEAFF. CDR3 bases: TGTGACAGCAGCCCTCGACAGGCCAACACTGAAGCTTTCTTT.

This sequence joins TRBV5-1 and TRBJ2-3; a possible D gene is TRBD2 (6 bases). The CDR3 is 16 amino acids. V was cut by 0 bases and J by 4 bases, with 15 bases left in between. Germline CDR1 reads SGHRS; CDR2 reads YFSETQ. The chain's CDR3 is CASSLDDGSSADTQYF. CDR3 in DNA: TGCGCCAGCAGCTTGGACGACGGGAGTTCCGCAGATACGCAGTATTTT.

This clonotype has ten or more counts. The V call is TRBV7-2, the J call TRBJ1-1, with no clear D. V lost 5 bases to trimming and J lost 2 bases, with 12 bases between them. The CDR3 runs 14 residues. Per germline, CDR1 SGHTA and CDR2 FQGNSA. CDR3 sequence reads: CASSPRPRNTEAFF. The CDR3 DNA sequence: TGTGCCAGCAGCCCAAGACCGCGTAACACTGAAGCTTTCTTT.

Many counts were recorded for this clonotype. The chain joins TRBV5-4 to TRBJ2-5; D might be TRBD1 (6 bases). Trimming stripped 7 bases from V and 1 base from J, with 14 bases between. This CDR3 comprises 14 residues. Germline-derived CDR1 and CDR2 are SGHNT and YYREEE (reference sequence). Here the CDR3 reads CASQLGAIQETQYF. DNA for the CDR3: TGTGCCAGCCAACTGGGGGCGATCCAAGAGACCCAGTACTTC.

In this sample, this clonotype turned up many times. The chain couples TRBV28 to TRBJ1-5; D remains ambiguous. In germline, CDR1 is MDHEN, CDR2 SYDVKM. V dropped 7 bases and J dropped 2 bases, with 12 bases sitting between them. The CDR3 is 14 amino acids. The CDR3 region is CASNLAGGNQPQHF. The CDR3 DNA is TGTGCCAGCAACTTGGCAGGTGGCAATCAGCCCCAGCATTTT. The full variable domain, rest sourced from reference TRBV28 and TRBJ1-5, is DVKVTQSSRYLVKRTGEKVFLECVQDMDHENMFWYRQDPGLGLRLIYFSYDVKMKEKGDIPEGYSVSREKKERFSLILESASTNQTSMYLCASNLAGGNQPQHFGDGTRLSIL.

In regard to this clonotype: A read error may explain this, as a much larger clone is one base away. The CDR3 does not close with the conserved phenylalanine or tryptophan, likely indicating a read error. The chain links TRBV4-1 to TRBJ2-1, with 8 bases identical to TRBD2. Trimming cost V 4 bases and J 0 bases; bases outside gene matches: 5. Germline V gene data show CDR1 as MGHRA and CDR2 as YSYEKL. This CDR3 has 16 residues. The CDR3 region has the DNA TGCGCCAGCAGCCGAAGCGGGAGAATCTCCTACAATGAGCAGTTCCTC. Encoded protein: CASSRSGRISYNEQFL.

V gene TRBV7-2 combines with J gene TRBJ1-6; no clear D gene. V lost 5 bases and J lost 5, with 10 bases in between. The CDR3 runs to 14 residues. Germline V lookup: CDR1 SGHTA, CDR2 FQGNSA. CDR3 loop: CASSLGINNSPLHF. The DNA of the CDR3 is TGTGCCAGCAGCCTAGGCATCAATAATTCACCCCTCCACTTT.

This clonotype has more than one count but fewer than ten. V and J are TRBV7-2 and TRBJ1-1; 8 nucleotides match TRBD1. Germline CDR1 reads SGHTA; CDR2 reads FQGNSA. The CDR3 has 14 residues. Trimming took 8 bases from V and 4 from J; bases not matched to a gene: 9. CDR3 in amino acids: CASGDRGLSTEAFF. The CDR3 DNA follows: TGTGCCAGCGGCGACAGGGGTCTGAGCACTGAAGCTTTCTTT. Full variable domain (remainder filled in from reference TRBV7-2 and TRBJ1-1): GAGVSQSPSNKVTEKGKDVELRCDPISGHTALYWYRQSLGQGLEFLIYFQGNSAPDKSGLPSDRFSAERTGGSVSTLTIQRTQQEDSAVYLCASGDRGLSTEAFFGQGTRLTVV.